This T cell receptor (beta chain) was identified in a study of cytomegalovirus exposure and HLA in healthy donors. Whole-study findings and limits: Follow-up analysis found HLA locus-dependent TCR association rates, highest for DRB1 and lowest for HLA-C.

With 4 bases removed from V and 6 bases from J, the gap between germline ends came to 25 bases. CDR3 length equals 17 residues. Germline lookup yields CDR1 GTSNPN and CDR2 SVGIG (reference sequence). In the PCR, 60 Vbeta and 13 Jbeta primers were used. Clones were sequenced by immunoSEQ multiplex PCR, and TCRdb holds only the in-frame ones, with some missing. The sample holds over 150,000 clones, about four fifths seen once. Of note for this clone: Its specificity is not known.

Source material: PBMCs. The V gene is TRBV30, the J gene TRBJ2-1, with D perhaps TRBD2 (5 bases). This receptor was taken from a man in his thirties or forties in good health and CMV-seropositive. CDR3 residues: CAWNILRGPVNLNEQFF. The CDR3 DNA is TGTGCCTGGAACATCCTTCGGGGTCCGGTTAACCTCAATGAGCAGTTCTTC.